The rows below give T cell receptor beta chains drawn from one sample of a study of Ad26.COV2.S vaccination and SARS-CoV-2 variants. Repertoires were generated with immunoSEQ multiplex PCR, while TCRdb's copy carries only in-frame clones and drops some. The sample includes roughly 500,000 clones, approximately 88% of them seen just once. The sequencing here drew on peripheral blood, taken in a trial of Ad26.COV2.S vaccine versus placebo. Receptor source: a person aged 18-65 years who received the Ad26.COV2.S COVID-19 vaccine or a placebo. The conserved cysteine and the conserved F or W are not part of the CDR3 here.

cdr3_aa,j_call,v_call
SVGGGVGNTIY,TRBJ1-3,TRBV29-1
SSIDSRNTEAF,TRBJ1-1,TRBV20-1
AWSEYRGISGNTIY,TRBJ1-3,TRBV30
ASSLTGTKFNEQF,TRBJ2-1,TRBV11-3
ASSLAPWGGGNTEAF,TRBJ1-1,TRBV7-2
SGGPRDEQF,TRBJ2-1,TRBV29-1
ASNTGTRAYEQY,TRBJ2-7,TRBV28
ASSLAPGPNEQF,TRBJ2-1,TRBV5-1
ASSPLNSYEQY,TRBJ2-7,TRBV6-2/TRBV6-3
SVVPAGGSGVETQY,TRBJ2-5,TRBV29-1
ASSPTGVTGELF,TRBJ2-2,TRBV5-1
ASSLGGYTGELF,TRBJ2-2,TRBV28
ASSLGGTPYEQY,TRBJ2-7,TRBV28
ASSTLRSEKLF,TRBJ1-4,TRBV6-5
ATSDLGALPYEQY,TRBJ2-7,TRBV24-1
ASSLTTGPNNEQF,TRBJ2-1,TRBV5-1
ASSLGPGSGYT,TRBJ1-2,TRBV5-1
ASSYPGTDTQY,TRBJ2-3,TRBV4-1
ASSLWSNEQF,TRBJ2-1,TRBV28
ASTRTGAGANEKLF,TRBJ1-4,TRBV6-4
ASSFGGRIWDTQY,TRBJ2-3,TRBV27
ASSLAPRSPGQF,TRBJ2-1,TRBV28
ASKPGQGSIAF,TRBJ1-1,TRBV10-2
ASSSPRQVSRNQPQH,TRBJ1-5,TRBV28
ASSLRGTDPYEQY,TRBJ2-7,TRBV18
ASRGPSSYNEQF,TRBJ2-1,TRBV27
ASSPSGGTDTQY,TRBJ2-3,TRBV7-3
ASTKAGLSDNEQF,TRBJ2-1,TRBV11-1
ASRIDMRSFGYT,TRBJ1-2,TRBV6-5
ASSPHDGGEQF,TRBJ2-1,TRBV27
AISEPNQPQH,TRBJ1-5,TRBV10-3
ASSPSGRPNTGELF,TRBJ2-2,TRBV5-1